The 9 T cell receptor beta chains in this list originate from one sample, sequenced in a study of OX40 agonist ivuxolimab in advanced cancers. Repertoires were generated with immunoSEQ multiplex PCR, while TCRdb's copy carries only in-frame clones and drops some. This table has about 100,000 clones, around 93% appearing once. The input for sequencing was CD4+ or CD8+ T cells sorted from blood, taken in a trial of the OX40 agonist ivuxolimab. The source of these receptors is an adult with an advanced solid tumor such as melanoma, head and neck, liver or kidney cancer.

The CDR3, as DNA: TGTGCCAGCAGCTCACAGATGAACACCGGGGAGCTGTTTTTT. The encoded protein is CASSSQMNTGELFF. This chain connects TRBV14 to TRBJ2-2; D call uncertain. Germline CDR1 is SGHDN and CDR2 is FVKESK. The CDR3 has 14 residues. Deletions cut 5 bases from V and 1 base from J, with 8 bases between.

The gene calls are TRBV7-8 and TRBJ2-3; weak D call: TRBD2 (5 bases). CDR3 length: 14 residues. CDR1 SGHVS and CDR2 FQNEAQ come from the germline V gene. The V and J ends lost 4 bases and 2 bases respectively, with 10 bases between them. The CDR3 protein is CASSSRATTDTQYF. The CDR3 bases are TGTGCCAGCAGCTCGAGGGCGACCACAGATACGCAGTATTTT. The full variable domain, its missing parts supplied by reference TRBV7-8 and TRBJ2-3, is GAGVSQSPRYKVAKRGQDVALRCDPISGHVSLFWYQQALGQGPEFLTYFQNEAQLDKSGLPSDRFFAERPEGSVSTLKIQRTQQEDSAVYLCASSSRATTDTQYFGPGTRLTVL.

The J gene is TRBJ2-5, the V gene TRBV13; D is perhaps TRBD1 (5 bases). The germline gives CDR1 PRHDT, CDR2 FYEKMQ (reference sequence). Deletions cut 9 bases from V and 4 bases from J, with 9 bases between. This CDR3 has 11 residues. CDR3 amino acids: CARGARETQYF. The CDR3 DNA follows: TGTGCCAGAGGGGCCCGAGAGACCCAGTACTTC.

V and J are TRBV27 and TRBJ1-4, with D tentatively TRBD1 (6 bases). Germline-derived CDR1 and CDR2 are MNHEY and SMNVEV (reference sequence). The CDR3 length is 16 residues. The V gene lost 4 bases and the J gene lost 7 bases, with 19 bases spanning the gap. CDR3 sequence: CASSSQGLGRGEKLFF. The CDR3 DNA reads TGTGCCAGCAGTTCGCAGGGGCTAGGGAGGGGTGAAAAACTGTTTTTT. Full variable domain (outside the CDR3, taken from reference TRBV27 and TRBJ1-4): EAQVTQNPRYLITVTGKKLTVTCSQNMNHEYMSWYRQDPGLGLRQIYYSMNVEVTDKGDVPEGYKVSRKEKRNFPLILESPSPNQTSLYFCASSSQGLGRGEKLFFGSGTQLSVL.

The V gene is TRBV7-3, the J gene TRBJ1-1; maybe TRBD1 (5 bases). Germline V gene lookup returns CDR1 SGHTA and CDR2 FQGTGA. V was trimmed by 3 bases and J by 5 bases, leaving 10 bases between them. The CDR3 has 13 residues. The CDR3 is CASSLYGGTEAFF. The CDR3 DNA follows: TGTGCCAGCAGCTTGTACGGGGGAACTGAAGCTTTCTTT.

This chain joins TRBV7-2 and TRBJ2-3, with TRBD2 identical over 7 bases. The CDR3 totals 15 residues. The trim removed 1 base at V and 4 bases at J, leaving 5 bases unmatched. Germline lookup yields CDR1 SGHTA and CDR2 FQGNSA. CDR3 bases: TGTGCCAGCAGCTTAGAAGGGCGGGAGCCAGATACGCAGTATTTT. This sequence encodes CASSLEGREPDTQYF.

V usage is TRBV11-2 and J usage is TRBJ2-5, with 8 bases lining up with TRBD2. V trimming: 1 base; J trimming: 4 bases; junction bases outside the gene matches: 5. The germline V gene encodes CDR1 SGHAT and CDR2 FQNNGV. This CDR3 comprises 15 residues. Written as DNA, the CDR3 is TGTGCCAGCAGCTTAGCCGGGGGGGGACGAGAGACCCAGTACTTC. It yields the protein CASSLAGGGRETQYF.

The J gene is TRBJ1-1, the V gene TRBV7-3, with D maybe TRBD1 (6 bases). Germline V lookup: CDR1 SGHTA, CDR2 FQGTGA. The ends were cut back, 3 bases at V and 5 bases at J, with 10 bases in the middle. This CDR3 region has 13 residues. In DNA form, the CDR3 reads TGTGCCAGCAGCTTCGCAGGGGAGACTGAAGCTTTCTTT. This gives the protein CASSFAGETEAFF.

This chain joins TRBV6-5 and TRBJ1-1; D is unclear. The CDR3 is 15 amino acids. CDR1 and CDR2 from the germline V gene are MNHEY and SVGAGI. V lost 0 bases to trimming and J lost 0 bases, with 8 bases between them. In DNA, the CDR3 is TGTGCCAGCAGTTACTCTTGGCAGTTGAACACTGAAGCTTTCTTT. The encoded protein is CASSYSWQLNTEAFF.